This TCR beta chain is from a study of Ad26.COV2.S vaccination and SARS-CoV-2 variants. Treatment in this sample: about 20 received Ad26.COV2.S at low or high dose, single or two shots; about five received placebo; per-sample allocation not given. Day 63 after the first injection of vaccine or placebo was the sampling time. The V end was cut by 3 bases, the J end by 3 bases, with 3 bases between. The CDR3 runs 11 residues. TCRdb's table, derived via immunoSEQ multiplex PCR, lists solely in-frame clones and lacks some. Of under 400,000 clones listed, roughly 87% are singletons. On this clone: Different DNA sequences within this sample yield the same CDR3.

The input for sequencing was peripheral blood, taken in a trial of Ad26.COV2.S vaccine versus placebo. J is TRBJ2-7 and V is TRBV12-3 or TRBV12-4, with unresolved D. The sequence was collected from a person aged 18-65 years who received the Ad26.COV2.S COVID-19 vaccine or a placebo. This CDR3 is CASSFGYEQYF. The CDR3, as DNA: TGTGCCAGCAGTTTCGGCTACGAGCAGTACTTC.